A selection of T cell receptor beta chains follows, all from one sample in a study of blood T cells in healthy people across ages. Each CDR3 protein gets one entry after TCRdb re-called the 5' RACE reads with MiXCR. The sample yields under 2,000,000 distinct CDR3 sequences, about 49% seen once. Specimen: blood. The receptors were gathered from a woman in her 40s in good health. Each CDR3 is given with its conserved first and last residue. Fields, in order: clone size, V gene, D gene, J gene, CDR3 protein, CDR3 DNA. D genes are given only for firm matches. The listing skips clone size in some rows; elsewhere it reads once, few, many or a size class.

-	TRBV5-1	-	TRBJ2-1	CASSLVGDGVSYNEQFF	TGCGCCAGCAGCTTGGTGGGGGACGGGGTCTCCTACAATGAGCAGTTCTTC
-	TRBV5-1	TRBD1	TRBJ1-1	CASSSTGTGGTEAFF	TGCGCCAGCAGTTCAACAGGGACAGGGGGGACTGAAGCTTTCTTT
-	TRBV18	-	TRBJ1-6	CASSPRVEKVSPLHF	TGTGCCAGCTCTCCCCGAGTGGAGAAAGTAAGTCCCCTCCACTTT
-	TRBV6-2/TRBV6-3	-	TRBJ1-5	CASRKDGGGCQPQHF	TGTGCCAGCAGAAAAGATGGAGGAGGGTGTCAGCCCCAGCATTTT
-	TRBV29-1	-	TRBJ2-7	CSVNVGTYEQYF	TGCAGCGTAAACGTAGGGACCTACGAGCAGTACTTC
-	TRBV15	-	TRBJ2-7	CATSREDRPPYEQYF	TGTGCCACCAGCAGAGAAGACAGACCCCCCTACGAGCAGTACTTC
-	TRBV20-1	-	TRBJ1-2	CSAGGGAHSLYGYTF	TGCAGTGCCGGCGGAGGGGCCCACTCTCTCTATGGCTACACCTTC
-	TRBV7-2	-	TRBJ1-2	CASSLAIGASDGYTF	TGTGCCAGCAGCTTAGCGATTGGGGCAAGTGATGGCTACACCTTC
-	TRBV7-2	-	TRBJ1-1	CASSLVVGSNTEAFF	TGTGCCAGCAGCTTAGTGGTGGGCTCGAACACTGAAGCTTTCTTT
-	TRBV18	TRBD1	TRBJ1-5	CASSPYKEGQGAYNQPQHF	TGTGCCAGCTCACCGTATAAGGAAGGGCAGGGGGCATATAATCAGCCCCAGCATTTT
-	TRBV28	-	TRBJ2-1	CASSTPTATSYNEQFF	TGTGCCAGCAGTACGCCAACAGCCACATCCTACAATGAGCAGTTCTTC
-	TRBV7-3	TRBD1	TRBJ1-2	CASSLLRTGRGYTF	TGTGCCAGCAGCTTACTCCGGACAGGAAGAGGCTACACCTTC
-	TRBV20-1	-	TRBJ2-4	CSAITTADVAKNIQYF	TGCAGTGCTATTACTACAGCGGACGTAGCCAAAAACATTCAGTACTTC
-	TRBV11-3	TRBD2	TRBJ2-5	CASSSGSGKETQYF	TGTGCCAGCAGCTCGGGTAGCGGGAAGGAGACCCAGTACTTC
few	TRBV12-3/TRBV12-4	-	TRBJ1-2	CASSLSGPIYGYTF	TGTGCCAGCAGTTTAAGTGGACCGATCTATGGCTACACCTTC
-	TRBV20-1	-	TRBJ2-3	CSASHQGSDTQYF	TGCAGTGCTAGTCATCAGGGTAGCGATACGCAGTATTTT
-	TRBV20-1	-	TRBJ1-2	CSAPSQGTYGYTF	TGCAGTGCTCCGAGTCAGGGGACCTATGGCTACACCTTC
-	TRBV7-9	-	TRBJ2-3	CASSARTGFADTQYF	TGTGCCAGCAGCGCCCGGACGGGGTTCGCAGATACGCAGTATTTT
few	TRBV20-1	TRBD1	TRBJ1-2	CSARSPGQGTSPYGYTF	TGCAGTGCTAGATCCCCAGGACAGGGAACTTCACCCTATGGCTACACCTTC
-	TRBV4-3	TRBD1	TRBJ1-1	CASSHGVGGAEAFF	TGCGCCAGCAGCCACGGTGTAGGGGGCGCCGAAGCTTTCTTT
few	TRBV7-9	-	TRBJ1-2	CASSLAGAQPTYGYTF	TGTGCCAGCAGCTTAGCCGGGGCCCAGCCTACCTATGGCTACACCTTC
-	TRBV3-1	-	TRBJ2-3	CASSRQVLADTQYF	TGTGCCAGCAGCCGACAGGTCCTTGCAGATACGCAGTATTTT
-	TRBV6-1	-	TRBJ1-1	CASSKNTEAFF	TGTGCCAGCAGCAAGAACACTGAAGCTTTCTTT
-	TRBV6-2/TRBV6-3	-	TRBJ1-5	CASGEQGPGSNQPQHF	TGTGCCAGCGGAGAACAGGGACCGGGAAGCAATCAGCCCCAGCATTTT
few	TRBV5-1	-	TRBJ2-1	CASSTAGTTYNEQFF	TGCGCCAGCAGCACCGCAGGGACCACCTACAATGAGCAGTTCTTC
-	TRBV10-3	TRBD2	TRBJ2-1	CATRTDLRTSGEQFF	TGTGCCACTAGGACAGACTTGAGGACTAGCGGTGAGCAGTTCTTC
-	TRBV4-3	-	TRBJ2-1	CASSQEGASYYNEQFF	TGCGCCAGCAGCCAAGAGGGAGCATCATATTACAATGAGCAGTTCTTC
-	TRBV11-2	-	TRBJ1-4	CASSFDSELFF	TGTGCCAGCAGCTTCGACAGTGAACTGTTTTTT
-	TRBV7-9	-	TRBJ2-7	CASSLGPIYNEQYF	TGTGCCAGCAGCTTGGGACCAATCTACAATGAGCAGTACTTC
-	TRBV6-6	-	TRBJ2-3	CASSYESITDTQYF	TGTGCCAGCAGTTACGAGTCCATAACAGATACGCAGTATTTT
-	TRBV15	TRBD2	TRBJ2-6	CATSPRGGVGTNVLTF	TGTGCCACCAGCCCGAGGGGAGGGGTTGGGACCAACGTCCTGACTTTC
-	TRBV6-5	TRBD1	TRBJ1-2	CASSYSPGTGGLNGYTF	TGTGCCAGCAGTTACTCCCCCGGGACAGGGGGCCTCAATGGCTACACCTTC
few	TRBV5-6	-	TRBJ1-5	CASSLGAGTWGNQPQHF	TGTGCCAGCAGCTTGGGGGCCGGGACATGGGGCAATCAGCCCCAGCATTTT
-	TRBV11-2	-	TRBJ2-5	CASSHPEGMLLETQYF	TGTGCCAGCAGCCACCCCGAAGGGATGCTTTTGGAGACCCAGTACTTC
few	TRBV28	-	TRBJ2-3	CASSLSPQYF	TGTGCCAGCAGTTTATCCCCCCAGTATTTT
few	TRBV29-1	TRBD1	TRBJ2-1	CSVEDGTGEYEQFF	TGCAGCGTTGAAGATGGGACAGGGGAATATGAGCAGTTCTTC
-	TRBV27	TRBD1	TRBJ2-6	CASSFWTGGGGANVLTF	TGTGCCAGCAGTTTTTGGACAGGGGGTGGTGGGGCCAACGTCCTGACTTTC
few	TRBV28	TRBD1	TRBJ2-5	CASRAGGQLRRETQYF	TGTGCCAGCAGGGCAGGGGGACAATTAAGAAGGGAGACCCAGTACTTC
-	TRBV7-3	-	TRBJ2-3	CASSLFPLAGTDTQYF	TGTGCCAGCAGCTTATTTCCGCTAGCCGGCACAGATACGCAGTATTTT
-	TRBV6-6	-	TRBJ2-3	CASRASSVADTQYF	TGTGCCAGCAGAGCCTCTAGCGTGGCAGATACGCAGTATTTT
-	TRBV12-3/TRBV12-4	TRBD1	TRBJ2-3	CASRKDRDTTDTQYF	TGTGCCAGCAGAAAGGACAGGGACACCACAGATACGCAGTATTTT
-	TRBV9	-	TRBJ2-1	CASSGPTGDFTTAGDEQFF	TGTGCCAGCAGCGGACCGACAGGGGACTTTACAACCGCGGGGGATGAGCAGTTCTTC
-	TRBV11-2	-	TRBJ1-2	CCRERGYGYTF	TGCTGCAGGGAAAGGGGCTATGGCTACACCTTC
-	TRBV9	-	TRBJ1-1	CASRGPVSGTEAFF	TGTGCCAGCAGGGGCCCGGTATCTGGCACTGAAGCTTTCTTT
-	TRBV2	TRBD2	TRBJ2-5	CASSESVRGGRGRQKTQYF	TGTGCCAGCAGTGAAAGCGTGCGGGGGGGCCGAGGTCGCCAAAAGACCCAGTACTTC
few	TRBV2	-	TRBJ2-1	CASSERFQLGTNEQFF	TGTGCCAGCAGTGAAAGGTTCCAGCTGGGGACCAATGAGCAGTTCTTC
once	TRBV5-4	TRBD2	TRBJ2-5	CASSLALAGGSRTQYF	TGTGCCAGCAGCTTGGCACTAGCGGGGGGGTCACGGACCCAGTACTTC
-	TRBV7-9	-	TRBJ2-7	CASSNLPGPFFYEQYF	TGTGCCAGCAGTAACCTCCCGGGACCCTTTTTCTACGAGCAGTACTTC
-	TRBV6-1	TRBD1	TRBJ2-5	CASNYRGRETQYF	TGTGCCAGCAACTACAGGGGGAGGGAGACCCAGTACTTC
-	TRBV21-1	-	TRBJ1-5	CASSHTALAYQPQHF	TGTGCCAGCAGCCACACGGCCCTAGCATATCAGCCCCAGCATTTT
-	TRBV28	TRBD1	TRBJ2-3	CASGDRGSTDTQYF	TGTGCCAGCGGGGACAGGGGGTCTACAGATACGCAGTATTTT
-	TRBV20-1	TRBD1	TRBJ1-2	CVADRGLSSNYGYTF	TGCGTAGCGGACAGGGGGCTCTCTTCGAACTATGGCTACACCTTC
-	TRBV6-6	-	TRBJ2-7	CASSLQGGKYEQYF	TGTGCCAGCAGCCTTCAAGGGGGGAAGTACGAGCAGTACTTC
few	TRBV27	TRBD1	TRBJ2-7	CASSLGQGAQLHEQYF	TGTGCCAGCAGTTTGGGACAGGGGGCACAACTACACGAGCAGTACTTC